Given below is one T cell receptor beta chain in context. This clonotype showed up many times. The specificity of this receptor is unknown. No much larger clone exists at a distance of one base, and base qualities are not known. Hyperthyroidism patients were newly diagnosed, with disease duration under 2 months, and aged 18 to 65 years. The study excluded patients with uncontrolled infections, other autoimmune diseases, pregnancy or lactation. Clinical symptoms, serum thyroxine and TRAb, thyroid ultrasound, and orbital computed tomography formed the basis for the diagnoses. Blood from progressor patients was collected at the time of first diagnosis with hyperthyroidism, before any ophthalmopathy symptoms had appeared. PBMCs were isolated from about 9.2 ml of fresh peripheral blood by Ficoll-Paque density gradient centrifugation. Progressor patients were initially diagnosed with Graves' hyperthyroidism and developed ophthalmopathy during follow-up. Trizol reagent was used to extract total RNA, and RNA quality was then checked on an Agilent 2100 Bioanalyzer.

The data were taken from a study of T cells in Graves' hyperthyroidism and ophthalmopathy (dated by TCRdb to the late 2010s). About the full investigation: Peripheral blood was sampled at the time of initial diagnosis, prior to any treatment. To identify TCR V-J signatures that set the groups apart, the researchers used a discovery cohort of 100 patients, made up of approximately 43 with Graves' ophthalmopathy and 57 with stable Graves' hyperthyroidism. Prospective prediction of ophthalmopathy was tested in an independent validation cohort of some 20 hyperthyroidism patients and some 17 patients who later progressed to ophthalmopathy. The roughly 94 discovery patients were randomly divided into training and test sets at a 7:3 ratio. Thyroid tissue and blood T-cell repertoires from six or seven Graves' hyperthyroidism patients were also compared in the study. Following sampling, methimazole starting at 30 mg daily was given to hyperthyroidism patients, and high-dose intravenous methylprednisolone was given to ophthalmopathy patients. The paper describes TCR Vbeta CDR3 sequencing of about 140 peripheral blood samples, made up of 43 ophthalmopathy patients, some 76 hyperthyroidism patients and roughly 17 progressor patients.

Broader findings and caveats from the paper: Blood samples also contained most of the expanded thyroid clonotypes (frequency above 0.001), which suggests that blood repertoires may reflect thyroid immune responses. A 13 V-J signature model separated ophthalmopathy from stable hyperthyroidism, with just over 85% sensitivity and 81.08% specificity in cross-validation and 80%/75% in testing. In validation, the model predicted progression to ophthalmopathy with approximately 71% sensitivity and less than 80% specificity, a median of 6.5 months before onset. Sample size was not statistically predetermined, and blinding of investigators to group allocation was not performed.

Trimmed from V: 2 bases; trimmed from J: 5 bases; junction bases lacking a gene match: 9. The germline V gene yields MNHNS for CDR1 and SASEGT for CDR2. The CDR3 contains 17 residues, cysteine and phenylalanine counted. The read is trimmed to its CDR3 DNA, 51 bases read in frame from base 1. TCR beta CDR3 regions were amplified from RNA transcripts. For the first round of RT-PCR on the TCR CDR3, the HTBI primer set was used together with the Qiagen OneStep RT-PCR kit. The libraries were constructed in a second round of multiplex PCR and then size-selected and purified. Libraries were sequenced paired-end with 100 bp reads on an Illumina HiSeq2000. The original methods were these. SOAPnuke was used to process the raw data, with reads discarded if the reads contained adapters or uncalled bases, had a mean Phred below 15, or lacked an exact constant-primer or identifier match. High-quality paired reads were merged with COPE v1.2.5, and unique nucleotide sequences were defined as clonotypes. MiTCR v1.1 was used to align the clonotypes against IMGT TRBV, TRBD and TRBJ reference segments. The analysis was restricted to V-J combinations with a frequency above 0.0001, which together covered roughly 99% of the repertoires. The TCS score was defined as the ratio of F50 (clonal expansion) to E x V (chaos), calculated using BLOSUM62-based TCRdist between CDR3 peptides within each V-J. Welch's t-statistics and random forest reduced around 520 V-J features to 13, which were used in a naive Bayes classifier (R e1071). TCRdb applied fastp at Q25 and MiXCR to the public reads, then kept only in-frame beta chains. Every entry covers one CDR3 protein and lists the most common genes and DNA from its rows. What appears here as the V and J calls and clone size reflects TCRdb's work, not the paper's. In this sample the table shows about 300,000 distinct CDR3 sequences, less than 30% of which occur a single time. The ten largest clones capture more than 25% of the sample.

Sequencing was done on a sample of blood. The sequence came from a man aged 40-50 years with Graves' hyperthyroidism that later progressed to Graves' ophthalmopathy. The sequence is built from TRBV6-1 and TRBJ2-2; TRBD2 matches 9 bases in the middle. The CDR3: CASSEPISGSRTGELFF. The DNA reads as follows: TGTGCCAGCAGTGAACCCATTAGCGGGAGTCGTACCGGGGAGCTGTTTTTT.